The TCR beta chain under discussion was sequenced for a study of human T cells and chemical hapten exposure. V gave up 1 base and J gave up 5 bases, with 18 bases separating them. The CDR3 covers 16 residues. Looked up from germline, CDR1 is KGHSH and CDR2 is LQKENI. Study-wide results and limits: With DPC sensitization, TCRs exceeding 1 in 1000 frequency showed no change. Alopecia in the donors means their immune response may deviate from healthy people's.

The time point is: patch test 3, about 24 weeks after DPC sensitization. Treatment reported: therapeutic diphenylcyclopropenone sensitization with weekly scalp DPC. Of note for this clonotype: What it binds is not known.

TCRdb redid the calling of the RACE reads with MiXCR, one entry per CDR3 protein. This table holds about 190,000 distinct CDR3 sequences, approximately 26% found once. The sequence was collected from a middle-aged woman with alopecia areata. Some clones in this sample may be carry-over from other donors' samples. The sequenced sample was whole blood, obtained in connection with sensitization to the hapten diphenylcyclopropenone (DPC). The chain combines TRBV18 with TRBJ2-7, with D tentatively TRBD1 (6 bases). The CDR3 DNA reads as TGTGCCAGCTCACCACGAGGACAGCTTAACTTCCACGAGCAGTACTTC. Translation gives CASSPRGQLNFHEQYF.